Shown below are 11 T cell receptor beta chains from a single sample sequenced in a study of identifying expanded T cells in peripheral blood. This table comes from immunoSEQ multiplex PCR, and its TCRdb copy is limited to in-frame clones, with some not included. This sample has just over 90,000 clones; more than 70% occur once, and the top ten carry about 4.2%. Sequenced input: blood. Receptors were obtained from a person aged 18 to 70 in good health.

The rearrangement links TRBV6-1 to TRBJ1-1; D not resolved. Germline CDR1 is MNHNS and CDR2 is SASEGT. The germline V and J ends were trimmed by 6 bases and 6 bases, with 17 bases remaining between them. The CDR3 is 14 residues long. CDR3 sequence reads: CASSGLIGSAEAFF. The CDR3 DNA is TGTGCCAGCAGCGGTCTAATAGGAAGCGCTGAAGCTTTCTTT.

The rearrangement links TRBV19 to TRBJ2-2, with 7 bases fitting TRBD1. CDR1 and CDR2 from the germline V gene are LNHDA and SQIVND (reference sequence). The junction had 6 bases not matched to a gene; V was cut back by 3 bases and J by 5 bases. This CDR3 contains 15 residues. This chain's CDR3 is CASSILGTETGELFF. The CDR3 bases are TGTGCCAGTAGTATCCTGGGGACAGAGACCGGGGAGCTGTTTTTT.

This sequence joins TRBV28 and TRBJ1-2; D might be TRBD1 (6 bases). V lost 5 bases and J 12 bases, leaving 13 bases between the germline ends. The CDR3 spans 11 residues. CDR1 and CDR2 (germline): MDHEN, SYDVKM. CDR3 amino acids: CASSEGEEHTF. The CDR3, as DNA: TGTGCCAGCAGTGAGGGGGAGGAACACACCTTC.

V is TRBV11-2 and J is TRBJ2-5; no clear D. V lost 0 bases to trimming and J lost 1 base, with 9 bases between them. The CDR3 sequence is 15 residues long. Germline V gives CDR1 SGHAT, CDR2 FQNNGV. The CDR3 nucleotides read TGTGCCAGCAGCTTAGATGGCAGGCTCCAAGAGACCCAGTACTTC. This gives the protein CASSLDGRLQETQYF.

The chain recombines TRBV6-1 with TRBJ2-1; tentative D call: TRBD2 (7 bases). The V gene lost 0 bases and the J gene lost 4 bases, with 10 bases spanning the gap. The CDR3 runs to 15 residues. The V gene's germline CDR1 is MNHNS and CDR2 SASEGT. The CDR3 region has the DNA TGTGCCAGCAGTGAAGCGGGGGGGCCGTACAATGAGCAGTTCTTC. It codes for CASSEAGGPYNEQFF.

The V call is TRBV5-6, the J call TRBJ2-5; perhaps TRBD1 as D (6 bases). The CDR3 length is 14 residues. V was cut by 0 bases and J by 4 bases, with 10 bases left in between. The V gene's germline CDR1 is SGHDT and CDR2 YYEEEE. The CDR3 coding sequence is TGTGCCAGCAGCTTGGACCCCAGGGGAGAGACCCAGTACTTC. It specifies CASSLDPRGETQYF.

This chain uses TRBV6-5 with TRBJ2-7; no reliable D call. Trimming left V 0 bases short and J 3 bases short, with 12 bases between. In germline, CDR1 is MNHEY, CDR2 SVGAGI. The CDR3 is 15 amino acids. This chain's CDR3 is CASSYSTANIYEQYF. Here the CDR3 DNA reads TGTGCCAGCAGTTACTCGACGGCGAACATCTACGAGCAGTACTTC.

Comment on this clone: This sample includes further DNA sequences coding for the same CDR3. The genes are TRBV6-4 and TRBJ2-6; D unclear. Looked up from germline, CDR1 is MRHNA and CDR2 is SNTAGT. The CDR3 totals 14 residues. V lost 2 bases, J lost 1 base, and 3 bases lay in between. The CDR3 is CASSDGSGANVLTF. CDR3 sequence (DNA): TGTGCCAGCAGTGACGGGTCTGGGGCCAACGTCCTGACTTTC.

The V and J genes are TRBV5-6 and TRBJ2-7; a possible D gene is TRBD1 (5 bases). There are 12 residues in the CDR3. V was trimmed by 0 bases and J by 6 bases, leaving 7 bases between them. The V gene's germline CDR1 is SGHDT and CDR2 YYEEEE. The CDR3 DNA sequence: TGTGCCAGCAGCTTGGGACAGACCGAGCAGTACTTC. Amino acid sequence: CASSLGQTEQYF.

This chain uses TRBV5-1 with TRBJ2-2; no definite D call. V dropped 2 bases and J dropped 2 bases, with 10 bases sitting between them. Per the germline V gene, CDR1 is SGHRS and CDR2 is YFSETQ. This CDR3 comprises 15 residues. In nucleotides, the CDR3 is TGCGCCAGCAGCTTCCAAAACCCTAACACCGGGGAGCTGTTTTTT. Its protein is CASSFQNPNTGELFF.

This chain connects TRBV5-1 to TRBJ2-3, with no clear D. Germline CDR1 and CDR2: SGHRS and YFSETQ. This CDR3 comprises 14 residues. Trimming removed 0 bases from V and 0 bases from J, with 5 bases in between. CDR3 in DNA: TGCGCCAGCAGCTTGGATCCCAGCACAGATACGCAGTATTTT. Translation: CASSLDPSTDTQYF.